This T cell receptor (beta chain) was sequenced during a study of T cell changes during pregnancy in multiple sclerosis. Repertoires were generated with immunoSEQ multiplex PCR, while TCRdb's copy carries only in-frame clones and drops some. The sample shows approximately 100,000 clones, 94% of them seen only once. This sequence was found in a female donor with multiple sclerosis, enrolled in a pregnancy study. The specimen comprised peripheral blood, sampled in the third trimester of pregnancy.

The DNA for the CDR3 is TGTGCCAGTAGTATTAGGTCAGGGGGCTCTGAAGCTTTCTTT. Translation: CASSIRSGGSEAFF. The chain has TRBV19 and TRBJ1-1, with 8 bases aligning to TRBD1. V trimming: 3 bases; J trimming: 6 bases; junction bases outside the gene matches: 6. CDR1 is LNHDA and CDR2 is SQIVND in the germline V gene (reference sequence). The CDR3 runs 14 residues. Full variable domain (rest looked up from reference TRBV19 and TRBJ1-1): DGGITQSPKYLFRKEGQNVTLSCEQNLNHDAMYWYRQDPGQGLRLIYYSQIVNDFQKGDIAEGYSVSREKKESFPLTVTSAQKNPTAFYLCASSIRSGGSEAFFGQGTRLTVV.